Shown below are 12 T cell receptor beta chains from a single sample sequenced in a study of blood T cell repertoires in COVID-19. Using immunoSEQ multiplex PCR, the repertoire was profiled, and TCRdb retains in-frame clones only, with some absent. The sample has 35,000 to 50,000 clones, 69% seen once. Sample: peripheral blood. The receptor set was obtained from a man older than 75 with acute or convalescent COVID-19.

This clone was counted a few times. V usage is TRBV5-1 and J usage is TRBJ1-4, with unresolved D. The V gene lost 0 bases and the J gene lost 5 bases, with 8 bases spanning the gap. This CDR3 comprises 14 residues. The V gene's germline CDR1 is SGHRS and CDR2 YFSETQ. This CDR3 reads CASSLGLMNEKLFF. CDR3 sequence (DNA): TGCGCCAGCAGCTTGGGACTGATGAATGAAAAACTGTTTTTT.

CDR3 in amino acids: CASSPGAGGLAQYF. In nucleotides, the CDR3 is TGTGCCAGCAGTCCCGGGGCAGGGGGTTTGGCCCAGTACTTC. This chain connects TRBV14 to TRBJ2-5, with TRBD1 identical over 7 bases. CDR1 and CDR2 (germline): SGHDN, FVKESK. Trimming took 6 bases from V and 9 from J; bases not matched to a gene: 13. CDR3 size: 14 residues.

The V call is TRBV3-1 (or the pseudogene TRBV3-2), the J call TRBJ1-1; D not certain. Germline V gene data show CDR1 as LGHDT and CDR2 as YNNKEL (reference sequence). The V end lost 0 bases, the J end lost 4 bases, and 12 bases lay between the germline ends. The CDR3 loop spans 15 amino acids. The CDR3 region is CASSQDATRGTEAFF. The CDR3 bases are TGTGCCAGCAGCCAAGATGCCACCCGGGGCACTGAAGCTTTCTTT.

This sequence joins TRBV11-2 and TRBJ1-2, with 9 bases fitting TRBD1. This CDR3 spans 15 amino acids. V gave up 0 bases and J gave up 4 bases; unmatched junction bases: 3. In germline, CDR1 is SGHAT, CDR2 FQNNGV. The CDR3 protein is CASSLDLGQGYGYTF. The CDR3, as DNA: TGTGCCAGCAGCTTAGATCTGGGACAGGGCTATGGCTACACCTTC.

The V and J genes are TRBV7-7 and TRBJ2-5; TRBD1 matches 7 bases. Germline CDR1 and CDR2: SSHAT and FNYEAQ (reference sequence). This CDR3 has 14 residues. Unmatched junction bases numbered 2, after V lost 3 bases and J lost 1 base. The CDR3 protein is CASSFSGGQETQYF. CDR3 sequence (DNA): TGTGCCAGCAGCTTCTCAGGGGGCCAAGAGACCCAGTACTTC.

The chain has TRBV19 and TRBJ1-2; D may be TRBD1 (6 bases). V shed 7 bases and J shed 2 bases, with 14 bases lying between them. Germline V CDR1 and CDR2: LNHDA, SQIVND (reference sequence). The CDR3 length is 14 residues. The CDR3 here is CASNQGIANYGYTF. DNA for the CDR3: TGTGCCAGTAACCAGGGGATAGCCAACTATGGCTACACCTTC.

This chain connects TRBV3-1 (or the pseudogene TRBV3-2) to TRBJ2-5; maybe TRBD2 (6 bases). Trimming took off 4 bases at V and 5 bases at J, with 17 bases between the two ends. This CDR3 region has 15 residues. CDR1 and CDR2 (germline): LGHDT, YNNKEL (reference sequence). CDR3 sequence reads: CASSPTFGSGETQYF. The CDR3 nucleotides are TGTGCCAGCAGCCCCACTTTCGGAAGCGGGGAGACCCAGTACTTC.

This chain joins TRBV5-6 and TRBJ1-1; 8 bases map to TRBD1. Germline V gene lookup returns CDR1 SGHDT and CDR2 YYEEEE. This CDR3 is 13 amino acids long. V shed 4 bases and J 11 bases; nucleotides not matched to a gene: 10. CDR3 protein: CASSPRPDRDAFF. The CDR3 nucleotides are TGTGCCAGCAGCCCCCGACCGGACAGGGACGCTTTCTTT. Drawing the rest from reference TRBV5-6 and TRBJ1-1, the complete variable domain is DAGVTQSPTHLIKTRGQQVTLRCSPKSGHDTVSWYQQALGQGPQFIFQYYEEEERQRGNFPDRFSGHQFPNYSSELNVNALLLGDSALYLCASSPRPDRDAFFGQGTRLTVV.

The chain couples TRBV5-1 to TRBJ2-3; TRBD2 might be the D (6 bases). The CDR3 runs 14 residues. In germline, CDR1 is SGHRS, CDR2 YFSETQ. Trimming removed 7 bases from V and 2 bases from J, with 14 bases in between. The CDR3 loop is CASRSGGATDTQYF. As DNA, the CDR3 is TGCGCCAGCCGTAGCGGAGGGGCCACAGATACGCAGTATTTT.

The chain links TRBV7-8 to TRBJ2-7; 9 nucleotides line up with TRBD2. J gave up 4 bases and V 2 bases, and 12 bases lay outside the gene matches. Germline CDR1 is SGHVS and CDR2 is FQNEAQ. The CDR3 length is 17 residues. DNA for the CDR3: TGTGCCAGCAGCTTAAGGGGAGCGGGGGGAATGGCATACGAGCAGTACTTC. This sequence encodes CASSLRGAGGMAYEQYF.

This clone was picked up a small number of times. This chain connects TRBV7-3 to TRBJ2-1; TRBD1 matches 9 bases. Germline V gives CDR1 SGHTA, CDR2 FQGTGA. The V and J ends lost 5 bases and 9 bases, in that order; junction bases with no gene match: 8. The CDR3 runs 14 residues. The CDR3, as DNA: TGTGCCAGCAGCCGAGTACAGGGGGCGGGTGAGCAGTTCTTC. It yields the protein CASSRVQGAGEQFF. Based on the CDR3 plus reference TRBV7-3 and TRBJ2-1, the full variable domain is GAGVSQTPSNKVTEKGKYVELRCDPISGHTALYWYRQSLGQGPEFLIYFQGTGAADDSGLPNDRFFAVRPEGSVSTLKIQRTERGDSAVYLCASSRVQGAGEQFFGPGTRLTVL.

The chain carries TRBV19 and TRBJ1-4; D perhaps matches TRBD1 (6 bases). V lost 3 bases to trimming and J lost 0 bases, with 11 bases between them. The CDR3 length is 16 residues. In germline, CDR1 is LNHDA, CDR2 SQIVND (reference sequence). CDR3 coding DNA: TGTGCCAGTAGTATCCGGACAGTTGCAACTAATGAAAAACTGTTTTTT. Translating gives CASSIRTVATNEKLFF.